This passage covers 4 T cell receptor beta chains from one sample sequenced in a study of T-cell reconstitution after alpha-beta-depleted transplantation in children. This sample's TCRbeta library carried unique molecular identifier barcodes. TCRdb re-called the PCR reads through MiXCR, storing one row per CDR3 protein. The table lists about 500,000 distinct CDR3 sequences, roughly 10% of them singletons. Sequencing used PBMCs, mostly from graft donor cells, obtained 180 days after TCRalphabeta/CD19-depleted stem cell transplant. These receptor sequences come from a female patient aged 2-10 years who had a stem cell transplant for aplastic anemia, so the T cells may come from the graft donor.

The sample holds a few counts of this clonotype. This chain links TRBV12-3 or TRBV12-4 with TRBJ2-7; either TRBD1 or TRBD2 may fit D (5 bases each). CDR3 length: 13 residues. V lost 0 bases to trimming and J lost 6 bases, with 9 bases between them. CDR3 DNA: TGTGCCAGCAGTTTAGCATACGGGGCCGAGCAGTACGTC. Translation: CASSLAYGAEQYV.

The chain is built from TRBV7-2 and TRBJ2-1, with TRBD2 matching 9 bases. The CDR3 is made up of 17 amino acids. The germline V gene has CDR1 SGHTA and CDR2 FQGNSA. V trimming: 1 base; J trimming: 4 bases; junction bases outside the gene matches: 8. CDR3 residues: CASSLGVAGGSYNEQFF. Here the CDR3 DNA reads TGTGCCAGCAGCTTAGGGGTCGCGGGAGGGTCTTACAATGAGCAGTTCTTC.

This clonotype was seen a handful of times. CDR3 amino acids: CASMKQGRSQPQHF. Written as DNA, the CDR3 is TGTGCCAGTATGAAACAGGGACGGAGTCAGCCCCAGCATTTT. The chain carries TRBV19 and TRBJ1-5; tentative D call: TRBD1 (6 bases). CDR3 length: 14 residues. The germline gives CDR1 LNHDA, CDR2 SQIVND (reference sequence). V lost 7 bases and J lost 6, with 16 bases in between. Variable domain in full (rest from reference TRBV19 and TRBJ1-5): DGGITQSPKYLFRKEGQNVTLSCEQNLNHDAMYWYRQDPGQGLRLIYYSQIVNDFQKGDIAEGYSVSREKKESFPLTVTSAQKNPTAFYLCASMKQGRSQPQHFGDGTRLSIL.

The chain is built from TRBV7-2 and TRBJ2-5; 8 nucleotides agree with TRBD1. Germline V gene lookup returns CDR1 SGHTA and CDR2 FQGNSA. This CDR3 has 13 residues. J lost 5 bases, V lost 6 bases, and 5 bases had no gene match. The CDR3 here is CASRDRVRETQYF. Here the CDR3 DNA reads TGTGCCAGCAGGGACAGGGTGCGGGAGACCCAGTACTTC.